What follows describes a single T cell receptor (beta chain). The PCR contained 60 Vbeta and 13 Jbeta primers. Here immunoSEQ multiplex PCR was the method, and the copy in TCRdb shows in-frame clones only, minus some. This sample has about 98,000 clones; over 80% occur once, and the top ten carry approximately 4%. Germline values: CDR1 MNHEY, CDR2 SMNVEV (reference sequence). There are 13 residues in the CDR3. V lost 2 bases to trimming and J lost 8 bases, with 10 bases between them. The data were taken from a study of cytomegalovirus exposure and HLA in healthy donors. The TCR sequence derives from a female donor in good health and CMV-seropositive. The sequenced sample consisted of PBMCs. The J gene is TRBJ2-1, the V gene TRBV27, with a possible D match to TRBD1 (6 bases). The DNA for the CDR3 is TGTGCCAGCAGTTTAGAGGGGGTTCATGAGCAGTTCTTC. This sequence encodes CASSLEGVHEQFF.